This entry lists 27 T cell receptor beta chains sequenced from one sample in a study of cytomegalovirus exposure and HLA in healthy donors (dated by TCRdb to 2016 to 2017). Library preparation employed the immunoSEQ multiplex PCR assay. Entries here come from immuneACCESS through TCRdb and include only in-frame sequences with V and J called. Some clones fail to appear in such tables; in the studies checked, an unresolved V gene covers under half of the shortfall, and the cause of the remainder is unknown. The table for this sample lists tens of thousands of clones; under 95% of them were counted only once. About 3.6% of the sample is taken by the ten largest. Material for sequencing was PBMCs. The receptor source for this set is a woman aged 25 to 39 in good health and CMV-seronegative.

This clone was observed a few times. The chain couples TRBV2 to TRBJ2-7; D remains unclear. Germline V lookup: CDR1 SNHLY, CDR2 FYNNEI. Trimming left V 7 bases short and J 0 bases short, with 7 bases between. The CDR3 totals 12 residues. The DNA for the CDR3 is TGTGCCAGCAACGCAGTCTCCTACGAGCAGTACTTC. This encodes CASNAVSYEQYF.

The rearrangement uses TRBV18 and TRBJ2-1; no firm D call. The CDR3 runs 12 residues. V lost 2 bases and J lost 12, with 11 bases in between. Germline assignment: CDR1 KGHSH and CDR2 LQKENI. CDR3 amino acids: CASSPAIAAQFF. CDR3 coding DNA: TGTGCCAGCTCACCAGCTATCGCTGCGCAGTTCTTC. Full variable domain (rest looked up from reference TRBV18 and TRBJ2-1): NAGVMQNPRHLVRRRGQEARLRCSPMKGHSHVYWYRQLPEEGLKFMVYLQKENIIDESGMPKERFSAEFPKEGPSILRIQQVVRGDSAAYFCASSPAIAAQFFGPGTRLTVL.

V usage is TRBV19 and J usage is TRBJ2-2, with 9 bases that match TRBD1. Trimming cost V 2 bases and J 4 bases; bases outside gene matches: 8. The CDR3 consists of 17 residues. Germline CDR1 is LNHDA and CDR2 is SQIVND (reference sequence). In nucleotides, the CDR3 is TGTGCCAGTAGTATATTCTTGGGACAGGGAGGCACCGGGGAGCTGTTTTTT. The encoded protein is CASSIFLGQGGTGELFF.

The genes are TRBV4-2 and TRBJ1-2; perhaps TRBD1 as D (6 bases). There are 14 residues in the CDR3. V gave up 0 bases and J gave up 8 bases, with 13 bases separating them. Germline assignment: CDR1 LGHNA and CDR2 YNFKEQ. The DNA of the CDR3 is TGTGCCAGCAGCCAAGATCAAAGGGGGAGCGGCTACACCTTC. Residues: CASSQDQRGSGYTF.

This rearrangement joins TRBV19 to TRBJ2-7, with 10 bases that match TRBD2. The CDR3 spans 16 residues. Trimming at V came to 3 bases and at J to 5 bases, leaving 10 bases not matched to a gene. Germline V gene sequence: CDR1 LNHDA, CDR2 SQIVND (reference sequence). The CDR3 coding sequence is TGTGCCAGTAGTATTACAGCGGGAGCGGGAGGGCACGAGCAGTACTTC. It yields the protein CASSITAGAGGHEQYF.

This chain joins TRBV5-6 and TRBJ2-3, with 10 bases aligning to TRBD2. Germline CDR1 reads SGHDT; CDR2 reads YYEEEE. The junction had 8 bases not matched to a gene; V was cut back by 4 bases and J by 6 bases. This CDR3 contains 15 residues. The CDR3 loop is CASSRSGGARDTQYF. The CDR3 DNA follows: TGTGCCAGCAGCCGGAGCGGGGGGGCCAGGGATACGCAGTATTTT.

The chain recombines TRBV18 with TRBJ1-1; no definite D call. Germline V lookup: CDR1 KGHSH, CDR2 LQKENI. The CDR3 totals 13 residues. V lost 3 bases to trimming and J lost 1 base, with 6 bases between them. CDR3 loop: CASSPTPNTEAFF. The CDR3 DNA reads as TGTGCCAGCTCACCGACTCCGAACACTGAAGCTTTCTTT. Full variable domain (outside the CDR3, taken from reference TRBV18 and TRBJ1-1): NAGVMQNPRHLVRRRGQEARLRCSPMKGHSHVYWYRQLPEEGLKFMVYLQKENIIDESGMPKERFSAEFPKEGPSILRIQQVVRGDSAAYFCASSPTPNTEAFFGQGTRLTVV.

The chain uses TRBV28 and TRBJ1-4, with D perhaps matching TRBD1 (6 bases). This CDR3 is built from 13 residues. The germline V gene encodes CDR1 MDHEN and CDR2 SYDVKM. Trimming shortened V by 8 bases and J by 2 bases, and 9 bases separated the two germline ends. In DNA, the CDR3 is TGTGCCAGCTCCCAGGGGACTAATGAAAAACTGTTTTTT. Translation gives CASSQGTNEKLFF.

CDR3 sequence reads: CASSGHGLAATYEQYF. The CDR3 nucleotides read TGTGCCAGCAGTGGACATGGACTAGCGGCTACCTACGAGCAGTACTTC. The rearrangement joins TRBV6-1 to TRBJ2-7; 10 nucleotides agree with TRBD2. Germline CDR1 is MNHNS and CDR2 is SASEGT. V gave up 4 bases and J gave up 2 bases; unmatched junction bases: 8. The CDR3 is 16 residues long.

This clone was counted only a few times. CDR3 sequence (DNA): TGTGCCAGCACTGAGCGGGACTCTGTAAATGAGCAGTTCTTC. The encoded protein is CASTERDSVNEQFF. This chain uses TRBV2 with TRBJ2-1, with TRBD2 matching over 7 bases. This CDR3 comprises 14 residues. The junction had 10 bases not matched to a gene; V was cut back by 7 bases and J by 7 bases. The germline V gene encodes CDR1 SNHLY and CDR2 FYNNEI.

The sample holds a few counts of this clone. The chain joins TRBV5-4 to TRBJ2-7; 8 bases agree with TRBD2. Germline V gene sequence: CDR1 SGHNT, CDR2 YYREEE (reference sequence). The J segment lost 0 bases and the V segment lost 4 bases, leaving 6 bases of the junction unmatched. The CDR3 extends over 15 amino acids. The DNA of the CDR3 is TGTGCCAGCAGCCCCGGGGCGGGAGGCTCCTACGAGCAGTACTTC. Protein: CASSPGAGGSYEQYF.

The V call is TRBV28, the J call TRBJ2-5; 10 bases align to TRBD1. CDR3 size: 15 residues. Germline CDR1 MDHEN, CDR2 SYDVKM. J was trimmed by 8 bases and V by 5 bases; bases with no gene match: 11. The CDR3: CASSVQLGQGETQYF. The CDR3 nucleotides read TGTGCCAGCAGTGTACAACTCGGACAGGGGGAAACCCAGTACTTC.

This rearrangement joins TRBV4-2 to TRBJ2-5; 7 bases agree with TRBD2. The CDR3 runs 16 residues. Unmatched junction bases numbered 7, after V lost 1 base and J lost 2 bases. Germline loops: CDR1 LGHNA, CDR2 YNFKEQ. The CDR3 loop is CASSQASGGRQETQYF. Here the CDR3 DNA reads TGTGCCAGCAGCCAAGCTAGCGGAGGAAGACAAGAGACCCAGTACTTC.

This clone has just a few counts. The V gene is TRBV7-3, the J gene TRBJ2-3, with unresolved D. The CDR3 has 15 residues. Germline V gives CDR1 SGHTA, CDR2 FQGTGA. Trimming pared 2 bases from V and 0 bases from J, leaving 9 bases between. For the CDR3, the DNA is TGTGCCAGCAGCTTATTCGAGGCTAGCACAGATACGCAGTATTTT. Amino acid sequence: CASSLFEASTDTQYF. Complete variable domain (other parts from reference TRBV7-3 and TRBJ2-3): GAGVSQTPSNKVTEKGKYVELRCDPISGHTALYWYRQSLGQGPEFLIYFQGTGAADDSGLPNDRFFAVRPEGSVSTLKIQRTERGDSAVYLCASSLFEASTDTQYFGPGTRLTVL.

The chain combines TRBV5-1 with TRBJ2-5, with D possibly being TRBD2 (5 bases). Germline CDR1 and CDR2: SGHRS and YFSETQ. The V and J ends lost 0 bases and 5 bases respectively, with 14 bases between them. The CDR3 is 15 residues long. CDR3 in DNA: TGCGCCAGCAGCTTGGGGTCAGCCGGCGGGGAGACCCAGTACTTC. Translating gives CASSLGSAGGETQYF.

The V call is TRBV27, the J call TRBJ1-2; tentative D call: TRBD1 (6 bases). Germline lookup yields CDR1 MNHEY and CDR2 SMNVEV (reference sequence). The CDR3 covers 14 residues. The V gene lost 5 bases and the J gene lost 5 bases, with 15 bases spanning the gap. This CDR3 is CASSPGGRGYGYTF. The CDR3 DNA follows: TGTGCCAGCAGTCCCGGGGGGCGAGGGTATGGCTACACCTTC.

This chain links TRBV7-2 with TRBJ2-7, with 9 nucleotides matching TRBD1. Per germline, CDR1 SGHTA and CDR2 FQGNSA. V lost 3 bases, J lost 2 bases, and 2 bases stayed unmatched. The CDR3 has 14 amino acids. CDR3 DNA sequence: TGTGCCAGCAGCTTGACAGGGGGGACCTACGAGCAGTACTTC. Translation gives CASSLTGGTYEQYF.

The V and J genes are TRBV4-1 and TRBJ2-7, with 12 bases fitting TRBD2. Trimming took 4 bases from V and 4 from J; bases not matched to a gene: 8. This CDR3 spans 16 amino acids. From germline, CDR1 is MGHRA and CDR2 YSYEKL. The chain's CDR3 is CASSPLPSGGAYEQYF. The CDR3 coding sequence is TGCGCCAGCAGCCCATTACCTAGCGGGGGGGCTTACGAGCAGTACTTC.

The chain carries TRBV18 and TRBJ1-2, with 9 bases lining up with TRBD1. The V and J ends lost 3 bases and 3 bases, in that order; junction bases with no gene match: 11. CDR3 length: 17 residues. CDR1 and CDR2 (germline): KGHSH, LQKENI. CDR3 amino acids: CASSPVDRGGVYYGYTF. CDR3 bases: TGTGCCAGCTCACCCGTTGACAGGGGGGGGGTGTACTATGGCTACACCTTC. The variable domain in full, with the rest retrieved from reference TRBV18 and TRBJ1-2, is NAGVMQNPRHLVRRRGQEARLRCSPMKGHSHVYWYRQLPEEGLKFMVYLQKENIIDESGMPKERFSAEFPKEGPSILRIQQVVRGDSAAYFCASSPVDRGGVYYGYTFGSGTRLTVV.

V is TRBV7-3 and J is TRBJ1-2, with 7 bases fitting TRBD1. Germline CDR1 is SGHTA and CDR2 is FQGTGA. V trimming: 2 bases; J trimming: 8 bases; junction bases outside the gene matches: 11. The CDR3 totals 15 residues. The chain's CDR3 is CASSLSGTGAGGYTF. The CDR3 DNA sequence: TGTGCCAGCAGCTTATCCGGCACAGGGGCGGGAGGCTACACCTTC. Looking up the rest from reference TRBV7-3 and TRBJ1-2 gives the full variable domain: GAGVSQTPSNKVTEKGKYVELRCDPISGHTALYWYRQSLGQGPEFLIYFQGTGAADDSGLPNDRFFAVRPEGSVSTLKIQRTERGDSAVYLCASSLSGTGAGGYTFGSGTRLTVV.

The rearrangement uses TRBV7-3 and TRBJ1-1, with TRBD1 matching over 9 bases. CDR1 and CDR2 (germline): SGHTA, FQGTGA. V gave up 5 bases and J gave up 3 bases; unmatched junction bases: 7. This CDR3 has 15 residues. CDR3 nucleotides: TGTGCCAGCAGCCCCGGACAGGGGTGGGACACTGAAGCTTTCTTT. Its translation: CASSPGQGWDTEAFF.

The chain carries TRBV7-9 and TRBJ2-1; 9 bases map to TRBD2. The CDR3 is 14 residues long. The V segment lost 10 bases and the J segment 8 bases; nucleotides outside the gene matches: 12. The germline V gene encodes CDR1 SEHNR and CDR2 FQNEAQ (reference sequence). The chain's CDR3 is CAITLRRTSDEQFF. CDR3 bases: TGTGCCATAACGCTCCGACGGACTAGCGATGAGCAGTTCTTC.

The rearrangement joins TRBV5-1 to TRBJ1-2, with 11 bases that match TRBD1. Germline loops: CDR1 SGHRS, CDR2 YFSETQ. The junction had 18 bases not matched to a gene; V was cut back by 4 bases and J by 7 bases. The CDR3 totals 18 residues. The CDR3 protein is CASSMIPKFGTGGSGYTF. The DNA of the CDR3 is TGCGCCAGCAGCATGATCCCCAAGTTTGGGACAGGGGGGAGTGGCTACACCTTC.

V usage is TRBV6-1 and J usage is TRBJ2-3; D is undetermined. This CDR3 comprises 14 residues. V was clipped by 5 bases and J by 0 bases, with 9 bases between them. Germline loops: CDR1 MNHNS, CDR2 SASEGT. CDR3 loop: CASSKVPSTDTQYF. As DNA, the CDR3 is TGTGCCAGCAGTAAAGTCCCTAGCACAGATACGCAGTATTTT.

This chain connects TRBV28 to TRBJ2-7; possible D gene TRBD2, 6 bases. Germline V gene lookup returns CDR1 MDHEN and CDR2 SYDVKM. V was shortened by 4 bases and J by 2 bases, with 15 bases between the two germline ends. This CDR3 has 15 amino acids. CDR3 bases: TGTGCCAGCAGTTCCCCCGGGGGTTCCACCTACGAGCAGTACTTC. Amino acids: CASSSPGGSTYEQYF.

The gene calls are TRBV30 and TRBJ2-1; 7 nucleotides agree with TRBD2. V was pared by 1 base and J by 5 bases, with 2 bases of the junction left unmatched. There are 13 residues in the CDR3. CDR1 is GTSNPN and CDR2 is SVGIG in the germline V gene (reference sequence). The CDR3 DNA reads TGTGCCTGGAGTGGGCGGGGGAACAATGAGCAGTTCTTC. Protein: CAWSGRGNNEQFF.

The chain carries TRBV27 and TRBJ1-4, with D possibly matching TRBD1 (6 bases). This CDR3 is built from 17 residues. The V end was cut by 2 bases, the J end by 3 bases, with 16 bases between. Germline values: CDR1 MNHEY, CDR2 SMNVEV (reference sequence). The CDR3 loop reads CASSLRARGTANEKLFF. The DNA of the CDR3 is TGTGCCAGCAGTTTAAGGGCTAGGGGGACGGCTAATGAAAAACTGTTTTTT.